This T cell receptor (beta chain) derives from a study of T cells in Graves' hyperthyroidism and ophthalmopathy. The source material, RNA transcripts, was used to amplify TCR beta CDR3 regions. The primer set for the first-round RT-PCR of the TCR CDR3 was HTBI. One entry per CDR3 protein, called by TCRdb with MiXCR from the multiplex PCR reads. The data show approximately 560,000 distinct CDR3 sequences, with under 60% seen just once and approximately 8.2% held by the top ten. The CDR3 runs 14 residues. Germline V gene data show CDR1 as MNHNS and CDR2 as SASEGT. The V gene end was trimmed by 7 bases and the J gene end by 1 base; junction bases not matched to a gene: 5.

Sequenced: peripheral blood or thyroid tissue (not recorded which). V usage is TRBV6-1 and J usage is TRBJ2-5; TRBD2 agrees at 8 bases. The TCR was taken from a woman between 18 and 29 years old with Graves' hyperthyroidism. CDR3 sequence (DNA): TGTGCCAGCAAGGTTGGGACTAGCCAAGAGACCCAGTACTTC. Protein product: CASKVGTSQETQYF.